This TCR beta chain was documented in a study of blood T cell repertoires in COVID-19. Turning to the study itself: The United States, Italy and Spain supplied acute and convalescent COVID-19 samples.

Patients at the Seattle site were enrolled during active infection and followed longitudinally. Data came from immunoSEQ multiplex PCR; TCRdb stores just in-frame clones and leaves some out. The sample consists of some 300,000 clones, 90% of them appearing once. Germline trimming cut 8 bases from V and 7 bases from J; bases unmatched to any gene: 11. In germline, CDR1 is MDHEN, CDR2 SYDVKM. This CDR3 has 14 amino acids. The TCR sequence derives from a middle-aged woman with COVID-19, enrolled during active disease. Sequenced input: peripheral blood. This sequence joins TRBV28 and TRBJ2-5; 9 nucleotides agree with TRBD1. The chain's CDR3 is CASRTGQGTRTQYF. DNA for the CDR3: TGTGCCAGCCGGACCGGACAGGGGACCCGGACCCAGTACTTC.